A few counts support the clone carrying this TCR beta chain. Its specificity is unknown. Germline lookup yields CDR1 SNHLY and CDR2 FYNNEI. The CDR3 consists of 13 residues. V lost 5 bases to trimming and J lost 10 bases, with 15 bases between them. The CDR3 regions of TCR beta were amplified from RNA transcripts. The TCR CDR3 was amplified in a first-round RT-PCR using the HTBI primer set. TCRdb passed the multiplex PCR reads through MiXCR, listing each CDR3 protein once. The sample yields about 480,000 distinct CDR3 sequences, roughly an eighth seen once. These data originate in a study of T cells in Graves' hyperthyroidism and ophthalmopathy. Study-wide findings and caveats: Model output signaled ophthalmopathy a median approximately six months ahead of onset.

Graves' hyperthyroidism without ophthalmopathy progression within 18 months was termed stable. The sample was blood. The genes are TRBV2 and TRBJ2-4; D uncertain. This TCR came from a young woman with Graves' hyperthyroidism. CDR3 nucleotides: TGTGCCAGCAGTCAGACCCACCCAAGGATTCAGTACTTC. The encoded protein is CASSQTHPRIQYF.